Each of the 21 T cell receptor beta chains below was sequenced from the same sample in a study of T cell clonotyping in hematopoietic cell transplantation. Profiling relied on immunoSEQ multiplex PCR, and the TCRdb table lists in-frame clones only, not all of them. The sample shows 4,500 to 6,500 clones, around 78% of them seen only once. Here the sequenced sample was peripheral blood mononuclear cells, taken 30 days after allogeneic stem cell transplant. The receptors come from a male patient aged 55 to 70 who had an allogeneic stem cell transplant from an unrelated donor, so the T cells may come from the graft donor. Some clones in this sample may be carry-over from other donors' samples.

CDR3 sequence (DNA): TGTGCCAGCAGCTCAAGACAGGGAGAGGAGAAGCAGTTCTTC. The encoded protein is CASSSRQGEEKQFF. J is TRBJ2-1 and V is TRBV7-9; TRBD1 matches at 7 bases. Germline values: CDR1 SEHNR, CDR2 FQNEAQ (reference sequence). The CDR3 totals 14 residues. V lost 4 bases to trimming and J lost 11 bases; unmatched junction nucleotides: 11.

This clone was picked up a small number of times. The CDR3 sequence is CASSNPQQGSYGYTF. The CDR3 DNA reads as TGTGCCAGCTCGAACCCCCAACAGGGCAGCTATGGCTACACCTTC. V and J are TRBV18 and TRBJ1-2; weak D call: TRBD1 (6 bases). This CDR3 comprises 15 residues. CDR1 and CDR2 (germline): KGHSH, LQKENI. V dropped 6 bases and J dropped 4 bases, with 18 bases sitting between them.

This chain links TRBV6-6 with TRBJ2-7, with 10 bases lining up with TRBD1. Germline V lookup: CDR1 MNHNY, CDR2 SVGAGI (reference sequence). The V segment lost 0 bases and the J segment 5 bases; nucleotides outside the gene matches: 1. CDR3 size: 14 residues. The CDR3 reads CASSYSTGGNEQYF. The CDR3 DNA sequence: TGTGCCAGCAGTTACTCGACAGGGGGCAACGAGCAGTACTTC.

CDR3 DNA sequence: TGTGCCAGCAGCCACGACAGGGTGAGTGGGAATGAGCAGTTCTTC. This sequence encodes CASSHDRVSGNEQFF. This chain uses TRBV5-5 with TRBJ2-1; 7 bases line up with TRBD1. The V and J ends lost 4 bases and 7 bases, in that order; junction bases with no gene match: 11. This CDR3 is built from 15 residues. The germline V gene encodes CDR1 SGHKS and CDR2 YYEKEE (reference sequence).

This clone is judged large. This chain's CDR3 is CASSYSPGADTQYF. CDR3 coding DNA: TGTGCCAGCAGTTACTCACCGGGCGCAGATACGCAGTATTTT. V usage is TRBV6-5 and J usage is TRBJ2-3; no reliable D call. Germline V lookup: CDR1 MNHEY, CDR2 SVGAGI. The CDR3 is 14 amino acids. Between the trimmed V and J ends, which lost 0 bases and 4 bases, there was a span of 8 bases.

The chain joins TRBV4-2 to TRBJ1-4, with no clear D. In germline, CDR1 is LGHNA, CDR2 YNFKEQ. V was trimmed by 0 bases and J by 2 bases, leaving 4 bases between them. The CDR3 runs 14 residues. CDR3: CASSQDYTNEKLFF. CDR3 DNA sequence: TGTGCCAGCAGCCAAGATTATACTAATGAAAAACTGTTTTTT.

The V call is TRBV27, the J call TRBJ2-3; 8 positions agree with TRBD2. The CDR3 has 19 residues. V trimming: 4 bases; J trimming: 4 bases; junction bases outside the gene matches: 19. The germline gives CDR1 MNHEY, CDR2 SMNVEV (reference sequence). The CDR3: CASSSRGAGARVVADTQYF. CDR3 coding DNA: TGTGCCAGCAGTTCCCGTGGAGCGGGAGCCCGCGTAGTCGCAGATACGCAGTATTTT.

This CDR3 reads CASRQGARNSPLHF. CDR3 bases: TGTGCCAGTCGACAGGGGGCGCGGAATTCACCCCTCCACTTT. The chain uses TRBV27 and TRBJ1-6; 10 bases fit TRBD1. CDR3 length: 14 residues. Per germline, CDR1 MNHEY and CDR2 SMNVEV (reference sequence). Trimming cost V 9 bases and J 7 bases; bases outside gene matches: 6.

V is TRBV6-5 and J is TRBJ2-7, with TRBD1 as a possible D gene (7 bases). Trimming took off 6 bases at V and 2 bases at J, with 17 bases between the two ends. CDR3 length: 15 amino acids. Germline lookup yields CDR1 MNHEY and CDR2 SVGAGI. CDR3 bases: TGTGCCAGCAGCCGCGGGACAGCTGCTCCCTACGAGCAGTACTTC. Amino acid sequence: CASSRGTAAPYEQYF.

The V call is TRBV1, the J call TRBJ2-7; the DNA was not compared with TRBD2, the D call given in the table. TRBV1 is assigned pseudogene status. This CDR3 has 16 amino acids. Here the CDR3 DNA reads TGCACCAGCAGCCAAGATGGGCTAGCGGGGCATTACGAGCAGTACTTC. Translated, it gives CTSSQDGLAGHYEQYF.

CDR3 nucleotides: TGTGCCAGCAGTTTATCGTGGGGGAATGCCATCGGGGAGCTGTTTTTT. It translates to CASSLSWGNAIGELFF. The V gene is TRBV27, the J gene TRBJ2-2; D tentatively fits TRBD1 or TRBD2 (5 bases each). This CDR3 has 16 amino acids. Germline values: CDR1 MNHEY, CDR2 SMNVEV (reference sequence). The V and J ends lost 0 bases and 7 bases respectively, with 15 bases between them.

The chain is built from TRBV30 and TRBJ1-5; 10 bases fit TRBD1. The J segment lost 5 bases and the V segment lost 5 bases, leaving 3 bases of the junction unmatched. From germline, CDR1 is GTSNPN and CDR2 SVGIG (reference sequence). CDR3 length: 13 amino acids. The CDR3 is CAWADRGDQPQHF. The CDR3 DNA sequence: TGTGCCTGGGCGGACAGGGGGGATCAGCCCCAGCATTTT.

Notes on this clone: This sample also contains other DNA sequences that code for the same CDR3. The V and J genes are TRBV6-5 and TRBJ1-6; 9 bases line up with TRBD1. CDR3 length: 15 residues. Trimming removed 6 bases from V and 7 bases from J; junction bases left unmatched: 7. Looked up from germline, CDR1 is MNHEY and CDR2 is SVGAGI. CDR3 sequence (DNA): TGTGCCAGCAGCCGAGGACAGGGGATCAATTCACCCCTCCACTTT. This translates into CASSRGQGINSPLHF.

This clone has a single count. The rearrangement links TRBV6-6 to TRBJ2-1; D is perhaps TRBD1 or TRBD2 (5 bases each). CDR3 length: 16 amino acids. Between the trimmed V and J ends, which lost 0 bases and 3 bases, there was a span of 12 bases. Looked up from germline, CDR1 is MNHNY and CDR2 is SVGAGI (reference sequence). This chain's CDR3 is CASSYSVGRGYNEQFF. Here the CDR3 DNA reads TGTGCCAGCAGTTACTCGGTGGGACGAGGCTACAATGAGCAGTTCTTC.

J is TRBJ2-7 and V is TRBV7-2, with 9 nucleotides matching TRBD1. The CDR3 sequence is 15 residues long. Germline-derived CDR1 and CDR2 are SGHTA and FQGNSA. Trimming removed 6 bases from V and 0 bases from J; junction bases left unmatched: 6. CDR3 loop: CASSRDRAISYEQYF. The CDR3 DNA reads as TGTGCCAGCAGTAGGGACAGGGCTATCTCCTACGAGCAGTACTTC.

V usage is TRBV9 and J usage is TRBJ1-1, with 8 bases that match TRBD1. Germline V lookup: CDR1 SGDLS, CDR2 YYNGEE. The CDR3 is 14 residues long. Trimming took 2 bases from V and 12 from J; bases not matched to a gene: 12. The CDR3 coding sequence is TGTGCCAGCAGCGTCGACCCGGACAGGGTGATACCTTTCTTT. Its protein is CASSVDPDRVIPFF.

The chain combines TRBV29-1 with TRBJ1-4; D not certain. The V end was cut by 6 bases, the J end by 8 bases, with 7 bases between. Germline V gene sequence: CDR1 SQVTM, CDR2 ANQGSEA. The CDR3 runs 10 residues. CDR3 in DNA: TGCAGCGTGGGTAGAGAAAAACTGTTTTTT. This encodes CSVGREKLFF.

The J gene is TRBJ1-4, the V gene TRBV11-2; the match to TRBD1 covers 7 bases. Germline CDR1 SGHAT, CDR2 FQNNGV. V dropped 5 bases and J dropped 5; count of bases not matched to a gene: 14. The CDR3 spans 17 residues. The CDR3 nucleotides are TGTGCCAGCAGCAGGACCGGGACAGCGATCCTCAATGAAAAACTGTTTTTT. It encodes CASSRTGTAILNEKLFF.

This CDR3 is CATKQGQGTYEQYF. As DNA, the CDR3 is TGCGCCACCAAACAGGGACAGGGTACCTACGAGCAGTACTTC. The V gene is TRBV10-2, the J gene TRBJ2-7; 9 bases line up with TRBD1. V dropped 10 bases and J dropped 2; count of bases not matched to a gene: 9. CDR3 length: 14 amino acids. Per the germline V gene, CDR1 is WSHSY and CDR2 is SAAADI.

The chain combines TRBV6-5 with TRBJ2-2, with no clear D. This CDR3 is 13 amino acids long. Germline values: CDR1 MNHEY, CDR2 SVGAGI. V was shortened by 0 bases and J by 6 bases, with 5 bases between the two germline ends. The CDR3 DNA follows: TGTGCCAGCAGTTACTCTGGGTCCGGGGAGCTGTTTTTT. Protein product: CASSYSGSGELFF.

The V call is TRBV19, the J call TRBJ1-2, with 10 bases lining up with TRBD1. Per germline, CDR1 LNHDA and CDR2 SQIVND (reference sequence). The length of the CDR3 is 14 residues. Trimming cost V 6 bases and J 8 bases; bases outside gene matches: 9. CDR3 DNA sequence: TGTGCCAGTAGCCAGACAGGGGGCATAGGAGGCTACACCTTC. It specifies CASSQTGGIGGYTF.